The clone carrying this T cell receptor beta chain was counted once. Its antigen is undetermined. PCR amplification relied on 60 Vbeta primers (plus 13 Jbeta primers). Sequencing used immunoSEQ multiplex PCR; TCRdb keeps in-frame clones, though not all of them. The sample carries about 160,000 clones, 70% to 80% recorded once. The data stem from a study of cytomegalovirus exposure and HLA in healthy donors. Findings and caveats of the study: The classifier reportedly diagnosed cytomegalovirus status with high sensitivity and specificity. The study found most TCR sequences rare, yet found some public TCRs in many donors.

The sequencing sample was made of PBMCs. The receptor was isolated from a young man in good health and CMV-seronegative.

CDR3 bases: TGTGCCAGCAGTTTATCGGGGAGCGGAGTTCGGTCCTACGAGCAGTACTTC. It specifies CASSLSGSGVRSYEQYF. The rearrangement links TRBV27 to TRBJ2-7; a possible D gene is TRBD2 (5 bases). The length of the CDR3 is 17 residues. CDR1 MNHEY and CDR2 SMNVEV come from the germline V gene (reference sequence). The germline V and J ends were trimmed by 0 bases and 1 base, with 16 bases remaining between them.